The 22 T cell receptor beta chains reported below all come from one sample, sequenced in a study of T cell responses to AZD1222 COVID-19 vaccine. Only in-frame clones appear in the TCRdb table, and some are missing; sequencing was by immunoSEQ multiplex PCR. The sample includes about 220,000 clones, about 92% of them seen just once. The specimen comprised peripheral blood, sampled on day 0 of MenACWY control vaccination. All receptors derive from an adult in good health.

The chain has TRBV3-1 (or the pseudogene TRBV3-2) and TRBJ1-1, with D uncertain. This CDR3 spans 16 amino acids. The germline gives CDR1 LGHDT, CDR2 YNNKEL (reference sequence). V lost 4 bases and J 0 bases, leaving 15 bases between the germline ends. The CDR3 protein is CASSPTHSFMNTEAFF. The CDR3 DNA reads TGTGCCAGCAGCCCCACTCACAGCTTTATGAACACTGAAGCTTTCTTT.

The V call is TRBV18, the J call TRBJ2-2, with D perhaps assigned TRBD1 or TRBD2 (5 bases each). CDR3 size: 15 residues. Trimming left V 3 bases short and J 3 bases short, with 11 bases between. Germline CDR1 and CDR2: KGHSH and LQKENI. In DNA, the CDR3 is TGTGCCAGCTCACCTCCGGGGACCTACACCGGGGAGCTGTTTTTT. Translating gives CASSPPGTYTGELFF.

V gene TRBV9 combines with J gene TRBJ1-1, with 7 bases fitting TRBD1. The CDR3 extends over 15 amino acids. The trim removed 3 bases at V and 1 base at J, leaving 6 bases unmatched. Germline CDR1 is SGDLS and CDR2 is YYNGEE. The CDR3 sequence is CASSGGGQWNTEAFF. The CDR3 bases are TGTGCCAGCAGCGGGGGGGGACAGTGGAACACTGAAGCTTTCTTT.

The CDR3 nucleotides read TGCGCCAGCAGCTTGAGGCAGGGGGCGATGAACACTGAAGCTTTCTTT. Translation gives CASSLRQGAMNTEAFF. This chain links TRBV5-1 with TRBJ1-1, with 8 bases identical to TRBD1. The CDR3 spans 16 residues. Germline assignment: CDR1 SGHRS and CDR2 YFSETQ. Losses at the gene ends were 1 base for V and 0 bases for J; bases not matched to a gene: 5.

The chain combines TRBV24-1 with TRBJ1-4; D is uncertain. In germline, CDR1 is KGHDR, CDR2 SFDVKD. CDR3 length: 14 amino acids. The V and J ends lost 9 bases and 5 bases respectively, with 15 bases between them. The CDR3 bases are TGTGCCACCCGAACTCTGCCAGTCAATGAAAAACTGTTTTTT. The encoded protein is CATRTLPVNEKLFF.

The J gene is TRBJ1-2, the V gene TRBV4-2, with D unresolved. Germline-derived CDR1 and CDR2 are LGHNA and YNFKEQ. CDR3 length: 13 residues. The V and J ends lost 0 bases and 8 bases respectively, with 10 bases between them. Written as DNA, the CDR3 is TGTGCCAGCAGCCAAGAGTCGCCGTCCGGCTACACCTTC. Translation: CASSQESPSGYTF.

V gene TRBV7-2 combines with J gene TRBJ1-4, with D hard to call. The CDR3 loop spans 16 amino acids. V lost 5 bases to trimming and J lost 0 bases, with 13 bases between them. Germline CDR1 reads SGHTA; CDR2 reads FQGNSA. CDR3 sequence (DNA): TGTGCCAGCAGCCCGCAGACGGGAGCAACTAATGAAAAACTGTTTTTT. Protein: CASSPQTGATNEKLFF.

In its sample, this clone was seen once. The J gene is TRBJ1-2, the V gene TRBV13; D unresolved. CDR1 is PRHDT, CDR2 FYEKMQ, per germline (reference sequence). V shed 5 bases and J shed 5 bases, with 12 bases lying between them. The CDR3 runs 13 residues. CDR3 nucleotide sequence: TGTGCCAGCAGCCCGACGGAGGTATATGGCTACACCTTC. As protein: CASSPTEVYGYTF.

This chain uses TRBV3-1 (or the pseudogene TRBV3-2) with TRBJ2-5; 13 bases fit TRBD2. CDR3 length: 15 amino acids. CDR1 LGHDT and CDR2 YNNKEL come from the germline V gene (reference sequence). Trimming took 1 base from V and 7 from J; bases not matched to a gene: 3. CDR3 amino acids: CASSQGLAGGGTQYF. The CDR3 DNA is TGTGCCAGCAGCCAAGGACTAGCGGGGGGCGGGACCCAGTACTTC.

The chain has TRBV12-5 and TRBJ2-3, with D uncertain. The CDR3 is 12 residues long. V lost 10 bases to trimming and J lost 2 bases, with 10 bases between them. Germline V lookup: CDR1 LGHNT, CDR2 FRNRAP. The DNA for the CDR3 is TGTGCTACCTGCAGTTACACAGATACGCAGTATTTT. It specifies CATCSYTDTQYF.

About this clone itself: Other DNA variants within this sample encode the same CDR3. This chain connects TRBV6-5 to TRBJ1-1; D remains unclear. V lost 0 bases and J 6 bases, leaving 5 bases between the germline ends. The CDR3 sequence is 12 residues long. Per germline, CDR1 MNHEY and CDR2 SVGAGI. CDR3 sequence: CASSYSGSEAFF. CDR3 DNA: TGTGCCAGCAGTTACTCGGGGTCTGAAGCTTTCTTT.

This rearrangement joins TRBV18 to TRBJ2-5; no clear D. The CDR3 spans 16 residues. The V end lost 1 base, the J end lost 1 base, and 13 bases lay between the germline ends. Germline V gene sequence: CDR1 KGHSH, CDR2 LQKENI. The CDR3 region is CASSPLSTAPQETQYF. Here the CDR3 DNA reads TGTGCCAGCTCACCACTTTCGACGGCTCCCCAAGAGACCCAGTACTTC.

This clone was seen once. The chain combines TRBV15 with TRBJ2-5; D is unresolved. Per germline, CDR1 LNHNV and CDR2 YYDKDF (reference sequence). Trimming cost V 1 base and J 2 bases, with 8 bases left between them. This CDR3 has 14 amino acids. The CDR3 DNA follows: TGTGCCACCAGCAGAGTTGGTAGACAAGAGACCCAGTACTTC. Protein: CATSRVGRQETQYF.

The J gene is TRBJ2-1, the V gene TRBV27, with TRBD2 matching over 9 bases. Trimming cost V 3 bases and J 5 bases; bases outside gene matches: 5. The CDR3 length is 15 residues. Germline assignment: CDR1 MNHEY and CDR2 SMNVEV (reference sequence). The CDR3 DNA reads TGTGCCAGCAGTTTTATGCGGGGGGGAAACAATGAGCAGTTCTTC. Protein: CASSFMRGGNNEQFF.

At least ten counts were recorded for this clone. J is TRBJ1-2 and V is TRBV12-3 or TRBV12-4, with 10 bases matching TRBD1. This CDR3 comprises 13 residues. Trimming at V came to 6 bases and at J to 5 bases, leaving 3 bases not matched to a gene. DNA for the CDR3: TGTGCCAGCAGCTTGGGACAGGGGTATGGCTACACCTTC. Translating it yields CASSLGQGYGYTF.

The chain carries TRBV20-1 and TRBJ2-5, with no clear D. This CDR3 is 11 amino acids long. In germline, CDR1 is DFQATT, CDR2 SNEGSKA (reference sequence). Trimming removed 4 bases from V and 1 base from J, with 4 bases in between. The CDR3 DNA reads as TGCAGTGCTACGCGCCAAGAGACCCAGTACTTC. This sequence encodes CSATRQETQYF.

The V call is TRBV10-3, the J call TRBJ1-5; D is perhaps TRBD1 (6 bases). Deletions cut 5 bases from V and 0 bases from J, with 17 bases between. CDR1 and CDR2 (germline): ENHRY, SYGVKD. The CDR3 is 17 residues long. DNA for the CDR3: TGTGCCATCAGTAATGCGGGGGACACCCATAGCAATCAGCCCCAGCATTTT. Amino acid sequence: CAISNAGDTHSNQPQHF.

CDR3 nucleotides: TGTGCCACCAGCGGGGCCCAAGCCCATGGCTACACCTTC. Protein sequence: CATSGAQAHGYTF. The chain couples TRBV24-1 to TRBJ1-2, with D maybe TRBD1 (5 bases). Deletions cut 7 bases from V and 6 bases from J, with 14 bases between. Germline lookup yields CDR1 KGHDR and CDR2 SFDVKD. CDR3 length: 13 residues.

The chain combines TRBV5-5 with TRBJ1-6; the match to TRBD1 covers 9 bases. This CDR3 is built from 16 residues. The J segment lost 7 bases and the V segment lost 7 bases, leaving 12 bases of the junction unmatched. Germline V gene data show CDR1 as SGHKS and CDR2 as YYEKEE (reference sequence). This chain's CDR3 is CASDSGTGNRNSPLHF. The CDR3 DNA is TGTGCCAGCGATTCCGGGACAGGGAATAGAAATTCACCCCTCCACTTT.

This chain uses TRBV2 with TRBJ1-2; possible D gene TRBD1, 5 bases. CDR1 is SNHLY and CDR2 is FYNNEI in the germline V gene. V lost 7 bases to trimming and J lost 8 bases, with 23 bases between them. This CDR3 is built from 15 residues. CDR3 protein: CASIRAPGPIGGYTF. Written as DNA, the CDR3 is TGTGCCAGCATAAGGGCTCCGGGACCAATTGGGGGCTACACCTTC. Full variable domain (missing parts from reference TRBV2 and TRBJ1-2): EPEVTQTPSHQVTQMGQEVILRCVPISNHLYFYWYRQILGQKVEFLVSFYNNEISEKSEIFDDQFSVERPDGSNFTLKIRSTKLEDSAMYFCASIRAPGPIGGYTFGSGTRLTVV.

CDR3 nucleotide sequence: TGTGCCAGTAGTATAGTAGGAGGAGAGACCCAGTACTTC. Translating it yields CASSIVGGETQYF. The chain carries TRBV19 and TRBJ2-5; tentative D call: TRBD2 (5 bases). V shed 1 base and J shed 4 bases, with 7 bases lying between them. Per germline, CDR1 LNHDA and CDR2 SQIVND (reference sequence). CDR3 size: 13 residues.

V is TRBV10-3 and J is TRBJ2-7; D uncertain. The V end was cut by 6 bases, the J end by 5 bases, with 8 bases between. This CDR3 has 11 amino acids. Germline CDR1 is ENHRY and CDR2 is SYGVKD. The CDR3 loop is CAIRVKDEQYF. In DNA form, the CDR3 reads TGTGCCATCAGGGTAAAGGACGAGCAGTACTTC.